This TCR beta chain comes out of a study of PD-1 blockade in classical Hodgkin lymphoma. The study's findings and limits: Newly diagnosed patients were reported to exhibit reduced baseline TCR diversity relative to healthy donors. Patients with a complete response exhibited baseline diversity comparable to newly diagnosed patients.

Only in-frame clones appear in the TCRdb table, and some are missing; sequencing was by immunoSEQ multiplex PCR. Of around 70,000 clones listed, 70% to 80% were seen once; the top ten hold 7% to 10%. From germline, CDR1 is MNHEY and CDR2 SVGAGI. This CDR3 region has 13 residues. Trimming left V 0 bases short and J 4 bases short, with 7 bases between. Each patient experienced a relapse that followed autologous stem cell transplantation, and brentuximab vedotin exposure varied. A note on this clone: Antigen: not known.

This receptor was obtained from a human donor with classical Hodgkin lymphoma. Specimen: peripheral blood mononuclear cells (PBMCs), collected before the second cycle of nivolumab. This rearrangement joins TRBV6-5 to TRBJ2-7; no clear D. CDR3 nucleotide sequence: TGTGCCAGCAGTTACTCGGTCAGGTACGAGCAGTACTTC. This gives the protein CASSYSVRYEQYF.